Listed here are 24 T cell receptor beta chains from one sample, sequenced in a study of blood T cell repertoires in COVID-19. The table came from immunoSEQ multiplex PCR; TCRdb's copy has only in-frame clones and leaves some out. The sample includes roughly 460,000 clones, around 90% of them seen just once. The sequencing sample was made of peripheral blood. The receptor set was obtained from a man younger than 30 with COVID-19, enrolled during active disease.

The gene calls are TRBV7-9 and TRBJ1-1, with 10 bases fitting TRBD1. Germline V gene data show CDR1 as SEHNR and CDR2 as FQNEAQ (reference sequence). This CDR3 region has 17 residues. The junction had 8 bases not matched to a gene; V was cut back by 4 bases and J by 0 bases. The CDR3 spells CASSSQAGQGMNTEAFF. The CDR3 DNA reads TGTGCCAGCAGCTCCCAAGCGGGACAGGGGATGAACACTGAAGCTTTCTTT. The variable domain in full, completed from reference TRBV7-9 and TRBJ1-1, reads DTGVSQNPRHKITKRGQNVTFRCDPISEHNRLYWYRQTLGQGPEFLTYFQNEAQLEKSRLLSDRFSAERPKGSFSTLEIQRTEQGDSAMYLCASSSQAGQGMNTEAFFGQGTRLTVV.

This sequence joins TRBV25-1 and TRBJ2-1; perhaps TRBD1 as D (6 bases). V was shortened by 8 bases and J by 2 bases, with 10 bases between the two germline ends. The CDR3 totals 13 residues. Germline V lookup: CDR1 MGHDK, CDR2 SYGVNS. The DNA of the CDR3 is TGTGCCAGCGAACAGGGAGCCTACAATGAGCAGTTCTTC. Its translation: CASEQGAYNEQFF. The entire variable domain, with the rest obtained from reference TRBV25-1 and TRBJ2-1, is as follows: EADIYQTPRYLVIGTGKKITLECSQTMGHDKMYWYQQDPGMELHLIHYSYGVNSTEKGDLSSESTVSRIRTEHFPLTLESARPSHTSQYLCASEQGAYNEQFFGPGTRLTVL.

The chain is built from TRBV10-1 and TRBJ1-1, with a tentative D call TRBD1 (5 bases). Trimming took off 3 bases at V and 1 base at J, with 12 bases between the two ends. The CDR3 sequence is 15 residues long. Germline-derived CDR1 and CDR2 are WNHNN and SYGVQD (reference sequence). CDR3 amino acids: CASSDGGTRNTEAFF. CDR3 DNA: TGCGCCAGCAGTGATGGGGGGACGAGGAACACTGAAGCTTTCTTT.

The chain is built from TRBV7-2 and TRBJ1-1; TRBD1 agrees at 11 bases. CDR3 length: 14 residues. J gave up 6 bases and V 5 bases, and 5 bases lay outside the gene matches. Per the germline V gene, CDR1 is SGHTA and CDR2 is FQGNSA. The CDR3 sequence: CASSIRDRGAEAFF. CDR3 DNA: TGTGCCAGCAGCATCCGGGACAGGGGGGCTGAAGCTTTCTTT.

The J gene is TRBJ2-7, the V gene TRBV7-9; TRBD2 matches at 7 bases. Germline V gives CDR1 SEHNR, CDR2 FQNEAQ (reference sequence). The CDR3 covers 14 residues. J gave up 5 bases and V 7 bases, and 11 bases lay outside the gene matches. The chain's CDR3 is CASTIGGGANEQYF. The CDR3 DNA sequence: TGTGCCAGCACCATCGGGGGAGGGGCCAACGAGCAGTACTTC.

A few counts support this clone. This chain connects TRBV5-1 to TRBJ2-1; D is perhaps TRBD1 (6 bases). Trimming removed 2 bases at V and 5 bases at J, with 8 bases between. The CDR3 sequence is 13 residues long. CDR1 is SGHRS and CDR2 is YFSETQ in the germline V gene. CDR3 loop: CASSFRGDNEQFF. The CDR3 DNA reads TGCGCCAGCAGCTTCAGGGGAGACAATGAGCAGTTCTTC.

The chain is built from TRBV5-4 and TRBJ1-2, with unresolved D. Trimming left V 0 bases short and J 4 bases short, with 10 bases between. The germline V gene encodes CDR1 SGHNT and CDR2 YYREEE (reference sequence). The CDR3 loop spans 14 amino acids. Here the CDR3 reads CASSLERAAYGYTF. The CDR3 DNA sequence: TGTGCCAGCAGCTTGGAGAGGGCGGCCTATGGCTACACCTTC.

The rearrangement links TRBV6-1 to TRBJ1-1; TRBD1 might be the D (5 bases). This CDR3 region has 13 residues. V lost 2 bases to trimming and J lost 4 bases, with 8 bases between them. Germline V gives CDR1 MNHNS, CDR2 SASEGT. The CDR3, as DNA: TGTGCCAGCAGTGAAAGACAGCTCACTGAAGCTTTCTTT. It yields the protein CASSERQLTEAFF.

The chain couples TRBV7-6 to TRBJ1-2; a possible D gene is TRBD1 (6 bases). V lost 4 bases and J lost 4, with 13 bases in between. Germline CDR1 is SGHVS and CDR2 is FNYEAQ. The length of the CDR3 is 14 residues. CDR3 loop: CASSYRTDSYGYTF. The CDR3 DNA sequence: TGTGCCAGCAGCTACCGGACAGACAGCTATGGCTACACCTTC.

This rearrangement joins TRBV7-8 to TRBJ2-7; D might be TRBD2 (6 bases). The CDR3 covers 15 residues. Germline values: CDR1 SGHVS, CDR2 FQNEAQ. Trimming shortened V by 1 base and J by 2 bases, and 12 bases separated the two germline ends. The CDR3 is CASSLGGGKAYEQYF. The CDR3 DNA is TGTGCCAGCAGCTTAGGTGGCGGGAAGGCCTACGAGCAGTACTTC.

The chain employs TRBV24-1 and TRBJ2-1, with 7 bases identical to TRBD1. CDR1 KGHDR and CDR2 SFDVKD come from the germline V gene. This CDR3 is built from 15 residues. J was trimmed by 2 bases and V by 2 bases; bases with no gene match: 2. DNA of the CDR3: TGTGCCACCAGTGATTCGGGACAGCCCTACAATGAGCAGTTCTTC. Protein: CATSDSGQPYNEQFF.

The genes are TRBV6-5 and TRBJ2-5; D is possibly TRBD2 (6 bases). Trimming removed 6 bases from V and 1 base from J, with 12 bases in between. Looked up from germline, CDR1 is MNHEY and CDR2 is SVGAGI. There are 14 residues in the CDR3. CDR3 loop: CASSPTSFQETQYF. Written as DNA, the CDR3 is TGTGCCAGCAGCCCGACTAGTTTCCAAGAGACCCAGTACTTC.

V usage is TRBV6-5 and J usage is TRBJ1-2, with a weak D call TRBD1 (5 bases). Between the trimmed V and J ends, which lost 7 bases and 1 base, there was a span of 10 bases. Germline V lookup: CDR1 MNHEY, CDR2 SVGAGI. The length of the CDR3 is 13 residues. CDR3 amino acids: CASKADSNYGYTF. The DNA for the CDR3 is TGTGCCAGCAAGGCCGACAGTAACTATGGCTACACCTTC.

The rearrangement links TRBV28 to TRBJ2-3, with 14 bases fitting TRBD2. Trimming at V came to 8 bases and at J to 7 bases, leaving 8 bases not matched to a gene. The CDR3 has 15 amino acids. From germline, CDR1 is MDHEN and CDR2 SYDVKM. The CDR3 region has the DNA TGTGCCAGCTCGGGACTAGCGGGAGCCGAGTATACGCAGTATTTT. This gives the protein CASSGLAGAEYTQYF.

J is TRBJ2-1 and V is TRBV12-5, with 9 positions matching TRBD1. Germline V lookup: CDR1 LGHNT, CDR2 FRNRAP. Trimming cost V 6 bases and J 6 bases; bases outside gene matches: 6. CDR3 length: 14 residues. CDR3: CASGPGQGSNEQFF. In nucleotides, the CDR3 is TGTGCTAGTGGCCCGGGACAGGGCAGCAATGAGCAGTTCTTC.

This chain uses TRBV11-2 with TRBJ2-5; 7 nucleotides agree with TRBD1. Germline values: CDR1 SGHAT, CDR2 FQNNGV. Unmatched junction bases numbered 9, after V lost 0 bases and J lost 5 bases. This CDR3 has 16 amino acids. CDR3 in DNA: TGTGCCAGCAGCTTAGATCCTGGCGACAGGGTTGAGACCCAGTACTTC. Translated, it gives CASSLDPGDRVETQYF.

This rearrangement joins TRBV29-1 to TRBJ2-4, with D perhaps matching TRBD1 (6 bases). V was clipped by 3 bases and J by 13 bases, with 13 bases between them. Looked up from germline, CDR1 is SQVTM and CDR2 is ANQGSEA. There are 11 residues in the CDR3. The CDR3 sequence: CSVEVLGQQYF. The CDR3 DNA reads TGCAGCGTTGAGGTTCTTGGACAGCAGTACTTC. The variable domain in full, with the rest retrieved from reference TRBV29-1 and TRBJ2-4, is SAVISQKPSRDICQRGTSLTIQCQVDSQVTMMFWYRQQPGQSLTLIATANQGSEATYESGFVIDKFPISRPNLTFSTLTVSNMSPEDSSIYLCSVEVLGQQYFGAGTRLSVL.

The J gene is TRBJ2-7, the V gene TRBV7-9; TRBD1 matches at 8 bases. Germline values: CDR1 SEHNR, CDR2 FQNEAQ (reference sequence). The CDR3 runs to 15 residues. Germline trimming cut 4 bases from V and 2 bases from J; bases unmatched to any gene: 7. The CDR3: CASSSLGQATYEQYF. As DNA, the CDR3 is TGTGCCAGCAGCTCCTTGGGACAGGCTACCTACGAGCAGTACTTC.

In nucleotides, the CDR3 is TGTGCCAGCAGCTTGGATGCCGTTTGGGGAGGGGGAACTGAAGCTTTCTTT. It specifies CASSLDAVWGGGTEAFF. The chain couples TRBV5-4 to TRBJ1-1; possible D gene TRBD1, 6 bases. The germline V gene has CDR1 SGHNT and CDR2 YYREEE (reference sequence). The germline V and J ends were trimmed by 0 bases and 5 bases, with 20 bases remaining between them. The CDR3 has 17 residues. Full variable domain (outside the CDR3, taken from reference TRBV5-4 and TRBJ1-1): ETGVTQSPTHLIKTRGQQVTLRCSSQSGHNTVSWYQQALGQGPQFIFQYYREEENGRGNFPPRFSGLQFPNYSSELNVNALELDDSALYLCASSLDAVWGGGTEAFFGQGTRLTVV.

This sequence joins TRBV2 and TRBJ2-7; D gene unclear. The germline V gene encodes CDR1 SNHLY and CDR2 FYNNEI. The CDR3 consists of 12 residues. V was trimmed by 1 base and J by 4 bases, leaving 5 bases between them. The chain's CDR3 is CASSEGGYEQYF. CDR3 coding DNA: TGTGCCAGCAGTGAAGGAGGTTACGAGCAGTACTTC.

The chain joins TRBV3-1 (or the pseudogene TRBV3-2) to TRBJ1-1; D perhaps matches TRBD1 (5 bases). V lost 1 base to trimming and J lost 5 bases, with 11 bases between them. This CDR3 is built from 14 residues. CDR1 and CDR2 from the germline V gene are LGHDT and YNNKEL (reference sequence). The CDR3 is CASSQGQGETEAFF. In nucleotides, the CDR3 is TGTGCCAGCAGCCAAGGTCAAGGGGAAACTGAAGCTTTCTTT.

This chain uses TRBV5-1 with TRBJ1-2; 7 bases match TRBD1. The CDR3 has 15 residues. Losses at the gene ends were 4 bases for V and 2 bases for J; bases not matched to a gene: 8. The V gene's germline CDR1 is SGHRS and CDR2 YFSETQ. CDR3 bases: TGCGCCAGCAGCCGCGCCGGGACAGCGAACTATGGCTACACCTTC. It codes for CASSRAGTANYGYTF.

This chain uses TRBV6-9 with TRBJ1-5; TRBD1 aligns across 9 bases. V lost 6 bases to trimming and J lost 0 bases; unmatched junction nucleotides: 15. There are 19 residues in the CDR3. Germline CDR1 MNHGY, CDR2 SVAAGI. The CDR3 loop is CASSPSRQGGIYSNQPQHF. The CDR3 DNA is TGTGCCAGCAGCCCCTCCCGACAGGGGGGCATCTATAGCAATCAGCCCCAGCATTTT.

V gene TRBV10-1 combines with J gene TRBJ2-1, with D possibly being TRBD2 (6 bases). V shed 6 bases and J shed 3 bases, with 12 bases lying between them. CDR1 and CDR2 from the germline V gene are WNHNN and SYGVQD (reference sequence). The CDR3 is made up of 14 amino acids. CDR3 sequence reads: CASSGGVRYNEQFF. CDR3 sequence (DNA): TGCGCCAGCAGCGGAGGGGTTCGCTACAATGAGCAGTTCTTC.